These 8 T cell receptor beta chains were all obtained from the same sample, sequenced in a study of Ad26.COV2.S vaccination and SARS-CoV-2 variants. Clones were sequenced by immunoSEQ multiplex PCR, and TCRdb holds only the in-frame ones, with some missing. The sample contains roughly 450,000 clones, 75% to 95% of which appear only once. The treatment was: approximately 18 received Ad26.COV2.S at low or high dose, single or two shots; roughly five received placebo; per-sample allocation not given. Specimens were obtained on day 63 following the first vaccine or placebo injection. The sample here was peripheral blood, taken in a trial of Ad26.COV2.S vaccine versus placebo. The origin of the receptors is a person aged 18-60 years who received the Ad26.COV2.S COVID-19 vaccine or a placebo.

The chain joins TRBV4-2 to TRBJ2-7, with TRBD2 matching over 10 bases. In germline, CDR1 is LGHNA, CDR2 YNFKEQ. The CDR3 totals 17 residues. Trimming cost V 2 bases and J 5 bases; bases outside gene matches: 12. As DNA, the CDR3 is TGTGCCAGCAGCCAAAACCGGGCTAGCGGGAGCAGCCACGAGCAGTACTTC. Translating gives CASSQNRASGSSHEQYF.

The rearrangement uses TRBV2 and TRBJ1-5; D is unclear. Germline-derived CDR1 and CDR2 are SNHLY and FYNNEI. Trimming removed 6 bases at V and 4 bases at J, with 13 bases between. The CDR3 consists of 14 residues. The CDR3 DNA sequence: TGTGCCAGCAGCGGCTCGGATATAAATCAGCCCCAGCATTTT. Protein: CASSGSDINQPQHF.

The chain recombines TRBV9 with TRBJ2-4; 7 bases map to TRBD2. The CDR3 runs to 14 residues. V shed 2 bases and J 7 bases; nucleotides not matched to a gene: 6. Germline assignment: CDR1 SGDLS and CDR2 YYNGEE. This chain's CDR3 is CASSVGGSGNIQYF. CDR3 sequence (DNA): TGTGCCAGCAGCGTGGGCGGGAGTGGGAACATTCAGTACTTC. The variable domain in full, with the rest retrieved from reference TRBV9 and TRBJ2-4, is DSGVTQTPKHLITATGQRVTLRCSPRSGDLSVYWYQQSLDQGLQFLIQYYNGEERAKGNILERFSAQQFPDLHSELNLSSLELGDSALYFCASSVGGSGNIQYFGAGTRLSVL.

The chain has TRBV7-2 and TRBJ2-2; D may correspond to TRBD1 or TRBD2 (5 bases each). CDR3 length equals 16 residues. CDR1 SGHTA and CDR2 FQGNSA come from the germline V gene. The V end was cut by 2 bases, the J end by 4 bases, with 14 bases between. The DNA for the CDR3 is TGTGCCAGCAGCTTATCCCCAGGGACCGGCACCGGGGAGCTGTTTTTT. This gives the protein CASSLSPGTGTGELFF.

The chain links TRBV19 to TRBJ1-5, with TRBD1 matching 7 bases. Germline V lookup: CDR1 LNHDA, CDR2 SQIVND (reference sequence). V gave up 3 bases and J gave up 4 bases; unmatched junction bases: 12. The CDR3 contains 17 residues. CDR3 bases: TGTGCCAGTAGTATTAGGGGGCGCAAGGACGCGAATCAGCCCCAGCATTTT. Translated, it gives CASSIRGRKDANQPQHF.

The chain links TRBV6-2 or TRBV6-3 to TRBJ1-5, with TRBD1 matching over 8 bases. Germline V lookup: CDR1 MNHEY, CDR2 SVGEGT. V shed 6 bases and J 5 bases; nucleotides not matched to a gene: 18. This CDR3 is 18 amino acids long. The CDR3 sequence is CASSFGTGMSWTHQPQHF. The DNA of the CDR3 is TGTGCCAGCAGCTTTGGGACAGGTATGAGTTGGACACATCAGCCCCAGCATTTT.

The chain carries TRBV5-6 and TRBJ2-5, with D tentatively TRBD2 (6 bases). CDR1 is SGHDT, CDR2 YYEEEE, per germline. CDR3 length equals 14 residues. The germline V and J ends were trimmed by 0 bases and 4 bases, with 10 bases remaining between them. The CDR3 loop is CASSLGAGGETQYF. CDR3 bases: TGTGCCAGCAGCTTGGGAGCGGGCGGAGAGACCCAGTACTTC.

This chain links TRBV7-9 with TRBJ2-5; the D is unclear. The ends were cut back, 0 bases at V and 2 bases at J, with 16 bases in the middle. The CDR3 contains 17 residues. CDR1 is SEHNR and CDR2 is FQNEAQ in the germline V gene (reference sequence). CDR3 sequence reads: CASSLASDSNLQETQYF. CDR3 bases: TGTGCCAGCAGCTTAGCCTCAGACTCCAACCTGCAAGAGACCCAGTACTTC.